Listed below are T cell receptor beta chains from one sample, sequenced in a study of cytomegalovirus exposure and HLA in healthy donors. Profiling relied on immunoSEQ multiplex PCR, and the TCRdb table lists in-frame clones only, not all of them. The sample has about 150,000 clones, about two thirds seen once. Sequenced input: PBMCs. All receptors derive from a man aged 25-45 years in good health and CMV-seropositive. CDR3s include the opening cysteine and the closing phenylalanine or tryptophan. D genes are given only for firm matches. The size entry is marked missing in some rows and otherwise reads once, few, many or a size class.

V gene	J gene	clone size	D gene	CDR3 DNA	CDR3 protein
TRBV5-1	TRBJ1-2	NA	NA	TGCGCCAGCAGCTTGAGTTTCAGGAGTCGGGGATATGGCTACACCTTC	CASSLSFRSRGYGYTF
TRBV6-1	TRBJ2-7	NA	TRBD2	TGTGCCAGCAATCTAAGCGGGAGGGCGGGTGAGCAGTACTTC	CASNLSGRAGEQYF
TRBV27	TRBJ2-1	few	TRBD1	TGTGCCAGCAGTTCCGGGACAGGGGGCAATGAGCAGTTCTTC	CASSSGTGGNEQFF
TRBV5-1	TRBJ2-5	NA	TRBD1	TGCGCCAGCAGCCTTGGGACAGACCAAGAGACCCAGTACTTC	CASSLGTDQETQYF
TRBV4-1	TRBJ2-2	NA	NA	TGCGCCAGCAGCCAAGTGGGGCGGGGGAACACCGGGGAGCTGTTTTTT	CASSQVGRGNTGELFF
TRBV7-9	TRBJ1-2	NA	TRBD1	TGTTCCAGCAGCTTAGGACAGGCCATCGGGGGCTACACCTTC	CSSSLGQAIGGYTF
TRBV2	TRBJ2-7	NA	NA	TGTGCCAGCAGTGTAGAAACAGGGAACGAGCAGTACTTC	CASSVETGNEQYF
TRBV7-2	TRBJ2-1	NA	NA	TGTGCCAGCAGCCACATGGACTCTAACAATGAGCAGTTCTTC	CASSHMDSNNEQFF
TRBV11-1	TRBJ2-7	NA	TRBD1	TGTGCCAGCAGGCTTTACAGGGGTGGCGTCGGCGAGCAGTACTTC	CASRLYRGGVGEQYF
TRBV5-7	TRBJ1-6	NA	NA	TGTGCCAGCAGCCAGTGGACGGGGTTAAAACATTCACCCCTCCACTTT	CASSQWTGLKHSPLHF
TRBV7-9	TRBJ2-5	NA	TRBD1	TGTGCCAGCAGCCGGACAGGGGAGGCAGAGACCCAGTACTTC	CASSRTGEAETQYF
TRBV28	TRBJ1-2	NA	TRBD1	TGTGCCAGCAACTCAAGGGGACAGGGTAACTATGGCTACACCTTC	CASNSRGQGNYGYTF
TRBV11-2	TRBJ2-7	few	NA	TGTGCCAGCAGCTTAGGGCAGACCTACGAGCAGTACTTC	CASSLGQTYEQYF
TRBV7-2	TRBJ2-7	few	TRBD2	TGTGCCAGCAGCTTAGCGGGAGGGAGGGAGCAGTACTTC	CASSLAGGREQYF
TRBV19	TRBJ2-5	NA	NA	TGTGCCAGTAGTATAGGCAGCGGGCAAGAGACCCAGTACTTC	CASSIGSGQETQYF
TRBV27	TRBJ2-1	NA	NA	TGTGCCAGCAGTTTATCCGGCAGGGTGTCCTACAATGAGCAGTTCTTC	CASSLSGRVSYNEQFF
TRBV11-2	TRBJ1-1	NA	TRBD1	TGTGCCAGCAGCTCCGGACAGGGCAATGAAGCTTTCTTT	CASSSGQGNEAFF
TRBV2	TRBJ1-4	NA	NA	TGTGCCAGCAGGACCGCAGGGGTCGTGGGTAATGAAAAACTGTTTTTT	CASRTAGVVGNEKLFF
TRBV6-1	TRBJ1-1	NA	NA	TGTGCCAGCAGTACGACAGGAGGCACTGAAGCTTTCTTT	CASSTTGGTEAFF
TRBV10-2	TRBJ2-1	NA	TRBD2	TGCGCCAGCAGTGAGGTTCCTAGCGGGAATTACAATGAGCAGTTCTTC	CASSEVPSGNYNEQFF
TRBV15	TRBJ2-3	NA	NA	TGTGCCACCAGCAGAGATGATAATGGCGGAATCACAGATACGCAGTATTTT	CATSRDDNGGITDTQYF
TRBV30	TRBJ2-3	NA	NA	TGTGCCTGGAACTATGGTACACCCGTCTATACGCAGTATTTT	CAWNYGTPVYTQYF
TRBV30	TRBJ1-4	NA	NA	TGTGCCTGGAGTGCCCTACAGGGTGTAAATGAAAAACTGTTTTTT	CAWSALQGVNEKLFF
TRBV9	TRBJ2-7	NA	NA	TGTGCCAGCAGCGACCATACTACTCCTGGTCGCTACGAGCAGTACTTC	CASSDHTTPGRYEQYF
TRBV6-5	TRBJ2-7	NA	NA	TGTGCCAGCAACAATAGGGGGGAGCAGTACTTC	CASNNRGEQYF
TRBV6-5	TRBJ2-1	once	NA	TGTGCCAGCAGCGGTGGACAAGAGCAGTTCTTC	CASSGGQEQFF
TRBV21-1	TRBJ1-5	NA	NA	NA	CASSKVVAEGALPPINQPQHF
TRBV7-2	TRBJ2-5	NA	NA	TGTGCCAGCAGCTACAAAGAGACCCAGTACTTC	CASSYKETQYF
TRBV6-5	TRBJ2-7	few	NA	TGTGCCAGCAGCCAGGGATCGCTGGCCCACGAGCAGTACTTC	CASSQGSLAHEQYF